A single sample is the source of the 6 T cell receptor beta chains below, sequenced in a study of response to subunit inactivated influenza vaccine. TCRdb reprocessed the RT-PCR reads with MiXCR, giving one entry per CDR3 protein. Of 530,000 or so distinct CDR3 sequences listed, 14% are singletons. Material: PBMCs from blood, obtained 11 to 12 days after vaccination. The receptor source for this set is a man in his fifties who received an inactivated influenza vaccine.

The J gene is TRBJ1-6, the V gene TRBV4-2; D may be TRBD1 (6 bases). Germline assignment: CDR1 LGHNA and CDR2 YNFKEQ. V lost 0 bases to trimming and J lost 9 bases, with 12 bases between them. This CDR3 is 15 amino acids long. The CDR3 DNA reads as TGTGCCAGCAGCCAAGAGGCCCGGGGGCGTTCACCCCTCCACTTT. Protein sequence: CASSQEARGRSPLHF.

The chain employs TRBV7-2 and TRBJ2-1; tentatively, D is TRBD2 (7 bases). The germline gives CDR1 SGHTA, CDR2 FQGNSA. The CDR3 spans 13 residues. Trimming shortened V by 8 bases and J by 5 bases, and 13 bases separated the two germline ends. The CDR3 DNA follows: TGTGCCAGCGGGGGGGGCAGGGACAATGAGCAGTTCTTC. This gives the protein CASGGGRDNEQFF.

The rearrangement joins TRBV29-1 to TRBJ2-3, with TRBD2 matching over 7 bases. CDR3 length: 14 amino acids. Trimming took 5 bases from V and 4 from J; bases not matched to a gene: 9. The germline CDR1 and CDR2 sequences are SQVTM and ANQGSEA. The CDR3 protein is CSVLFRAGSDTQYF. In nucleotides, the CDR3 is TGCAGCGTTCTCTTTCGAGCGGGGTCAGATACGCAGTATTTT.

This clonotype was seen many times. The genes are TRBV12-3 or TRBV12-4 and TRBJ2-7, with D tentatively TRBD1 or TRBD2 (5 bases each). V was shortened by 1 base and J by 2 bases, with 9 bases between the two germline ends. The CDR3 is made up of 14 amino acids. This chain's CDR3 is CASSLERGAYEQYF. In DNA form, the CDR3 reads TGTGCCAGCAGTTTAGAGAGGGGCGCCTACGAGCAGTACTTC.

The chain has TRBV28 and TRBJ1-1, with a weak D call TRBD1 (5 bases). The CDR3 loop spans 12 amino acids. V lost 10 bases and J 1 base, leaving 10 bases between the germline ends. Germline values: CDR1 MDHEN, CDR2 SYDVKM. The CDR3 here is CAIRAGNTEAFF. The CDR3 nucleotides are TGTGCCATCAGGGCGGGGAACACTGAAGCTTTCTTT.

V is TRBV6-1 and J is TRBJ1-2, with no clear D. The germline V gene has CDR1 MNHNS and CDR2 SASEGT. The CDR3 has 16 amino acids. V lost 6 bases and J 0 bases, leaving 17 bases between the germline ends. The CDR3 is CASSKTSLLTNYGYTF. CDR3 coding DNA: TGTGCCAGCAGCAAGACGTCACTACTAACTAACTATGGCTACACCTTC.